This T cell receptor (beta chain) stems from a study of blood T cell repertoires in COVID-19. Study summary: There were acute and convalescent COVID-19 samples, and they came from the United States, Italy and Spain. PBMCs, B-cell-depleted T cells, or T cells provided the cDNA or gDNA that made up the material.

The V gene end was trimmed by 9 bases and the J gene end by 10 bases; junction bases not matched to a gene: 13. The germline V gene has CDR1 SGHDT and CDR2 YYEEEE. This CDR3 is built from 14 residues. Authors' processing steps: Reference gene primer amplification gave nucleated cell count estimates. Sequencing used immunoSEQ multiplex PCR; TCRdb keeps in-frame clones, though not all of them. V and J calls and clone size come straight from that table; D and trimming were deduced from the DNA. The sample contains a few hundred thousand clones, more than 85% of which appear only once. The receptor comes from a man aged 25 to 40 with acute or convalescent COVID-19. The chain has TRBV5-6 and TRBJ1-6; 7 bases align to TRBD1. Material: peripheral blood. The chain's CDR3 is CATRTGVQGSPLHF. The CDR3 DNA reads TGTGCCACTCGGACGGGAGTACAGGGGTCACCCCTCCACTTT.